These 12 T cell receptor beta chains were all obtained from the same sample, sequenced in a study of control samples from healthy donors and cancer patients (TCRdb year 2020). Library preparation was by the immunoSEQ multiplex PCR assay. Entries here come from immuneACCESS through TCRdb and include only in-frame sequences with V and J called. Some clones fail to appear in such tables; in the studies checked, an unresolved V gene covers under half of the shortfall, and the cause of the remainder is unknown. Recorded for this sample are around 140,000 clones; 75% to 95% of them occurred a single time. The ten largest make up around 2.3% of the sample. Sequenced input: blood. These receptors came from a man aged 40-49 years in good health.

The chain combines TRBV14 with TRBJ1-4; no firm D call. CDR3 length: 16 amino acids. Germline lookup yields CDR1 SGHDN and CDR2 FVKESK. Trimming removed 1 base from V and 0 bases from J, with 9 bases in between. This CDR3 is CASSQVGTATNEKLFF. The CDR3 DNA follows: TGTGCCAGCAGCCAAGTAGGAACTGCAACTAATGAAAAACTGTTTTTT. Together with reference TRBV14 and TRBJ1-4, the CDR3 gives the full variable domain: EAGVTQFPSHSVIEKGQTVTLRCDPISGHDNLYWYRRVMGKEIKFLLHFVKESKQDESGMPNNRFLAERTGGTYSTLKVQPAELEDSGVYFCASSQVGTATNEKLFFGSGTQLSVL.

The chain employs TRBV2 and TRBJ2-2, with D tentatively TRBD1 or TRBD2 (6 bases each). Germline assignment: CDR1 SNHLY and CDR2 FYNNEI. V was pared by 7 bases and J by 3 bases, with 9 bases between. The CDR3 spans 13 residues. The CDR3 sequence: CASNRDYTGELFF. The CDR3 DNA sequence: TGTGCCAGCAACAGGGACTACACCGGGGAGCTGTTTTTT.

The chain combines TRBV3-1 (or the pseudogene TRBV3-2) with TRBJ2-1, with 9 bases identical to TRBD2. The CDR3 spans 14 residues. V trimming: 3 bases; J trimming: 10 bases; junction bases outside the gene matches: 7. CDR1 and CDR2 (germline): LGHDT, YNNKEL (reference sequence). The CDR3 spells CASSHSAGGDEQFF. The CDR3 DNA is TGTGCCAGCAGCCACTCCGCGGGGGGGGACGAGCAGTTCTTC.

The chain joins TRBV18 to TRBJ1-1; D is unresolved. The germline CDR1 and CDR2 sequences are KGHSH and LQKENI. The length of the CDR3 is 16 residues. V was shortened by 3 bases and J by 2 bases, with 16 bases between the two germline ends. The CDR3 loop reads CASSPGFWTENTEAFF. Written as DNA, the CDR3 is TGTGCCAGCTCACCCGGCTTTTGGACTGAAAACACTGAAGCTTTCTTT.

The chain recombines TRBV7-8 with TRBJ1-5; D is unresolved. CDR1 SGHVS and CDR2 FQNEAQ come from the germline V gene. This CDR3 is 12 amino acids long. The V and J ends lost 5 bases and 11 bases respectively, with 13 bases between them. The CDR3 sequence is CASSRLLGSQHF. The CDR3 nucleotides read TGTGCCAGCAGCCGATTGTTGGGGTCCCAGCATTTT.

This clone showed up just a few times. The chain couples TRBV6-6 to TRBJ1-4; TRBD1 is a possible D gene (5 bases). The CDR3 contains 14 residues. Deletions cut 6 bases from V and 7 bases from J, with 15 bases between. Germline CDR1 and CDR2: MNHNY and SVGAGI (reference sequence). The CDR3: CASSNPGKGEKLFF. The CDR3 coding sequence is TGTGCCAGCAGCAACCCAGGGAAGGGTGAAAAACTGTTTTTT.

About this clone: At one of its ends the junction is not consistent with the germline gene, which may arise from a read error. The CDR3 DNA reads TGTGCTAGCAGCTTAGGGACGGCAACTAATGAAAAACTGTTTTTT. Its protein is CASSLGTATNEKLFF. The chain carries TRBV7-7 and TRBJ1-4; tentative D call: TRBD1 (5 bases). CDR3 size: 15 residues. Germline V gene data show CDR1 as SSHAT and CDR2 as FNYEAQ (reference sequence).

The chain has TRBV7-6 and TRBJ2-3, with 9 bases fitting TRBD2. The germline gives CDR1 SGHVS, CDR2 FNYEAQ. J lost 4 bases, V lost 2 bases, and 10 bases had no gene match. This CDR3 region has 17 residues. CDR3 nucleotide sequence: TGTGCCAGCAGCTTACTCGGCGGGGGGGCCGTGCCAGATACGCAGTATTTT. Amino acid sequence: CASSLLGGGAVPDTQYF.

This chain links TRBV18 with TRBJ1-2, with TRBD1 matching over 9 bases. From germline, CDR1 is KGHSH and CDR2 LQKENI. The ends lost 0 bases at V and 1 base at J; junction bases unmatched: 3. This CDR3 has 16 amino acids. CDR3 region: CASSPPGQGVNYGYTF. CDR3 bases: TGTGCCAGCTCACCACCGGGACAGGGAGTTAACTATGGCTACACCTTC.

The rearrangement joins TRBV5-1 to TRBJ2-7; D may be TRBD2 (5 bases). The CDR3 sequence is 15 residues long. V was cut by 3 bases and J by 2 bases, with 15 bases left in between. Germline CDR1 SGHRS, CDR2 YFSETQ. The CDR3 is CASSSLETEAYEQYF. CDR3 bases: TGCGCCAGCAGCTCCTTAGAGACGGAGGCCTACGAGCAGTACTTC.

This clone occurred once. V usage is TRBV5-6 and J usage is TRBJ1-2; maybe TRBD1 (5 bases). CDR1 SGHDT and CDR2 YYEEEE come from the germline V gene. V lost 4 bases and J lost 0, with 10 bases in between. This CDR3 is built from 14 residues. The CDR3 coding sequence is TGTGCCAGCAGCCGCGACAGAGCTAACTATGGCTACACCTTC. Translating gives CASSRDRANYGYTF.

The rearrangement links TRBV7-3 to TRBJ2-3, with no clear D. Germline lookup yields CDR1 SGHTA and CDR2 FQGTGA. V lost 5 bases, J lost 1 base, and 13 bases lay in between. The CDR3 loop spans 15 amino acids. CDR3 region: CASSPTPGRTDTQYF. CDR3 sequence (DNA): TGTGCCAGCAGCCCCACCCCCGGACGCACAGATACGCAGTATTTT.